Below, 4 T cell receptor beta chains from the same sample are listed, as sequenced in a study of blood T cell repertoires in COVID-19. Some clones are missing from TCRdb's copy, which holds only in-frame ones; the method was immunoSEQ multiplex PCR. The sample contains 150,000 or so clones, around 89% of which appear only once. The source material was peripheral blood. Every receptor here comes from a man aged 18 to 30 with COVID-19, enrolled during active disease.

The gene calls are TRBV4-1 and TRBJ2-3; TRBD2 is a possible D gene (5 bases). V was trimmed by 3 bases and J by 1 base, leaving 11 bases between them. The germline CDR1 and CDR2 sequences are MGHRA and YSYEKL. CDR3 length: 15 amino acids. The CDR3 nucleotides are TGCGCCAGCAGCCATCCCCCGCGGGGCACAGATACGCAGTATTTT. Encoded protein: CASSHPPRGTDTQYF.

This chain connects TRBV3-1 (or the pseudogene TRBV3-2) to TRBJ2-3, with 10 bases aligning to TRBD1. The CDR3 spans 17 residues. V was pared by 4 bases and J by 8 bases, with 15 bases of the junction left unmatched. Germline CDR1 reads LGHDT; CDR2 reads YNNKEL (reference sequence). The CDR3: CASSPRTGGNNQVTQYF. The CDR3 nucleotides read TGTGCCAGCAGCCCTCGGACAGGGGGAAACAATCAGGTTACGCAGTATTTT.

The chain carries TRBV30 and TRBJ1-2, with TRBD1 matching 8 bases. The germline CDR1 and CDR2 sequences are GTSNPN and SVGIG (reference sequence). The ends lost 2 bases at V and 4 bases at J; junction bases unmatched: 12. CDR3 length: 16 residues. CDR3 protein: CAWSRRGGQGGYGYTF. The CDR3 nucleotides are TGTGCCTGGAGTCGCCGGGGAGGACAGGGTGGCTATGGCTACACCTTC.

V and J are TRBV18 and TRBJ2-3; a weak D match, TRBD2 (6 bases). Germline assignment: CDR1 KGHSH and CDR2 LQKENI. V gave up 7 bases and J gave up 0 bases, with 17 bases separating them. This CDR3 is 16 amino acids long. CDR3 sequence (DNA): TGTGCCAGCTTCAAATCGGGAAGCGGGAGCACAGATACGCAGTATTTT. Its protein product is CASFKSGSGSTDTQYF. The whole variable domain, remainder taken from reference TRBV18 and TRBJ2-3, is NAGVMQNPRHLVRRRGQEARLRCSPMKGHSHVYWYRQLPEEGLKFMVYLQKENIIDESGMPKERFSAEFPKEGPSILRIQQVVRGDSAAYFCASFKSGSGSTDTQYFGPGTRLTVL.